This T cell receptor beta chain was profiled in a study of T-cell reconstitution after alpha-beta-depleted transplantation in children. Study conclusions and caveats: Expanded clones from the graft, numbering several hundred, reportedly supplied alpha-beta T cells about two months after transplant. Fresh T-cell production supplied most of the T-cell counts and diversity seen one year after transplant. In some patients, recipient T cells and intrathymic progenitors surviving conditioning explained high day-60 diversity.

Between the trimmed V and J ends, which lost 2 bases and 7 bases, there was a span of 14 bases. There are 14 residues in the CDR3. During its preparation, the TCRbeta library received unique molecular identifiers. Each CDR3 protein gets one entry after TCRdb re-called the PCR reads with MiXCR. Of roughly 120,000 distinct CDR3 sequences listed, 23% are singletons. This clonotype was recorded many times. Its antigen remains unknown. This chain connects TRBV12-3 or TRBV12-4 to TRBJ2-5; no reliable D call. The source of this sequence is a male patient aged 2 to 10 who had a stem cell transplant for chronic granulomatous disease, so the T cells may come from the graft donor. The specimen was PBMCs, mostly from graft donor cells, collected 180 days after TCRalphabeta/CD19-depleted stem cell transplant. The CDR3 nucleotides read TGTGCCAGCAGTTTATGGGAAGAAGGTGGGACCCAGTACTTC. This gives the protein CASSLWEEGGTQYF.